The 2 T cell receptor beta chains below come from one sample, sequenced in a study of blood T cell repertoires in COVID-19. Sequencing used immunoSEQ multiplex PCR; TCRdb keeps in-frame clones, though not all of them. Among 60,000 to 100,000 clones listed, 85% to 90% were seen once. What was sequenced was peripheral blood. The source of these receptors is a man in his fifties or sixties with active COVID-19.

The chain joins TRBV5-1 to TRBJ2-7, with 8 bases aligning to TRBD2. Looked up from germline, CDR1 is SGHRS and CDR2 is YFSETQ. The V segment lost 4 bases and the J segment 5 bases; nucleotides outside the gene matches: 8. CDR3 length equals 14 residues. CDR3 region: CASSTSGSLNEQYF. The CDR3 DNA reads TGCGCCAGCAGCACAAGCGGGAGTCTAAACGAGCAGTACTTC.

The rearrangement joins TRBV9 to TRBJ2-1; 9 positions match TRBD2. The V gene's germline CDR1 is SGDLS and CDR2 YYNGEE. V lost 0 bases, J lost 9 bases, and 7 bases stayed unmatched. The CDR3 extends over 15 amino acids. The CDR3 nucleotides read TGTGCCAGCAGCGTAGGGCATAGCGGGGGAAGTGAGCAGTTCTTC. It yields the protein CASSVGHSGGSEQFF.